The entry below describes one TCR beta chain. Trimming cost V 0 bases and J 5 bases; bases outside gene matches: 9. Germline V gene lookup returns CDR1 SGHRS and CDR2 YFSETQ. This CDR3 has 17 amino acids. The sample comes from a study of blood T cell repertoires in COVID-19. Study information: Samples came from the United States, Italy and Spain, spanning acute and convalescent COVID-19. PBMCs, B-cell-depleted T cells, or T cells were the source of the cDNA or gDNA that made up the material.

The method was immunoSEQ multiplex PCR; TCRdb's version includes in-frame clones alone and lacks a portion of them. The sample yields roughly 250,000 clones, around nine tenths seen once. This TCR derives from a man aged 35 to 55 who had recovered from COVID-19. The gene calls are TRBV5-1 and TRBJ2-3, with 10 bases aligning to TRBD2. Sequencing was done on a sample of peripheral blood. Here the CDR3 reads CASSLAGTSVRVDTQYF. In DNA, the CDR3 is TGCGCCAGCAGCTTGGCGGGGACTAGCGTTCGGGTAGATACGCAGTATTTT.